The 8 T cell receptor beta chains below all came from one sample that was sequenced in a study of chemoradiotherapy in HPV16-positive cancers. The protocol was immunoSEQ multiplex PCR, while the TCRdb copy is restricted to in-frame clones and leaves out a portion. This sample yields fewer than 7,500 clones, of which 75% to 95% are seen a single time; approximately 1.7% belongs to the top ten. The material was blood, obtained from a patient who underwent chemoradiotherapy. The receptors were sampled from a human donor with HPV-associated anogenital cancer.

The rearrangement joins TRBV18 to TRBJ2-1, with D perhaps matching TRBD1 or TRBD2 (5 bases each). CDR1 is KGHSH, CDR2 LQKENI, per germline. This CDR3 comprises 13 residues. The V gene lost 1 base and the J gene lost 9 bases, with 10 bases spanning the gap. The CDR3 loop reads CASSPLGTGEQFF. CDR3 sequence (DNA): TGTGCCAGCTCACCACTGGGGACGGGTGAGCAGTTCTTC. Full variable domain (outside the CDR3, taken from reference TRBV18 and TRBJ2-1): NAGVMQNPRHLVRRRGQEARLRCSPMKGHSHVYWYRQLPEEGLKFMVYLQKENIIDESGMPKERFSAEFPKEGPSILRIQQVVRGDSAAYFCASSPLGTGEQFFGPGTRLTVL.

This chain connects TRBV29-1 to TRBJ1-6, with a tentative D call TRBD1 (6 bases). Germline-derived CDR1 and CDR2 are SQVTM and ANQGSEA. The CDR3 runs 13 residues. Between the trimmed V and J ends, which lost 4 bases and 9 bases, there was a span of 13 bases. CDR3 nucleotides: TGCAGCGTTGGAAGGACAGAGGGTTCACCCCTCCACTTT. Its protein product is CSVGRTEGSPLHF.

The rearrangement uses TRBV9 and TRBJ2-2; D uncertain. The V end lost 0 bases, the J end lost 6 bases, and 6 bases lay between the germline ends. The length of the CDR3 is 13 residues. Germline lookup yields CDR1 SGDLS and CDR2 YYNGEE. CDR3 DNA: TGTGCCAGCAGCGTAGAAAGGTCCGGGGAGCTGTTTTTT. Amino acid sequence: CASSVERSGELFF.

The rearrangement uses TRBV5-1 and TRBJ2-5, with D tentatively TRBD1 (5 bases). Germline assignment: CDR1 SGHRS and CDR2 YFSETQ. The CDR3 extends over 15 amino acids. Trimming took 3 bases from V and 3 from J, leaving 15 bases between them. The CDR3 is CASSSAPTEKETQYF. CDR3 DNA sequence: TGCGCCAGCAGCTCAGCCCCGACAGAAAAAGAGACCCAGTACTTC.

The chain joins TRBV27 to TRBJ1-5; 7 nucleotides line up with TRBD1. CDR1 and CDR2 from the germline V gene are MNHEY and SMNVEV (reference sequence). The V and J ends lost 4 bases and 2 bases, in that order; junction bases with no gene match: 11. This CDR3 spans 17 amino acids. This chain's CDR3 is CASSSTQGQRRNQPQHF. The CDR3 region has the DNA TGTGCCAGCAGTTCAACCCAGGGACAGCGCCGCAATCAGCCCCAGCATTTT.

The chain combines TRBV19 with TRBJ1-1, with unresolved D. This CDR3 is 17 amino acids long. Trimming left V 0 bases short and J 4 bases short, with 18 bases between. Germline V lookup: CDR1 LNHDA, CDR2 SQIVND (reference sequence). CDR3 nucleotides: TGTGCCAGTAGTATAGATCTTCGTTCCTTGGGGTCCACTGAAGCTTTCTTT. It translates to CASSIDLRSLGSTEAFF.

The chain carries TRBV27 and TRBJ1-2, with D hard to call. The CDR3 loop spans 16 amino acids. Trimming cost V 8 bases and J 5 bases, with 24 bases left between them. CDR1 is MNHEY and CDR2 is SMNVEV in the germline V gene (reference sequence). CDR3 protein: CASWRSAVQPTYGYTF. The DNA for the CDR3 is TGTGCCAGCTGGCGTTCAGCTGTTCAGCCCACTTATGGCTACACCTTC.

The V call is TRBV6-5, the J call TRBJ2-2; 7 bases are shared with TRBD2. This CDR3 contains 11 residues. V trimming: 8 bases; J trimming: 6 bases; junction bases outside the gene matches: 0. Germline V gene sequence: CDR1 MNHEY, CDR2 SVGAGI. The CDR3 reads CASRGAGELFF. The CDR3 bases are TGTGCCAGCCGGGGGGCCGGGGAGCTGTTTTTT.